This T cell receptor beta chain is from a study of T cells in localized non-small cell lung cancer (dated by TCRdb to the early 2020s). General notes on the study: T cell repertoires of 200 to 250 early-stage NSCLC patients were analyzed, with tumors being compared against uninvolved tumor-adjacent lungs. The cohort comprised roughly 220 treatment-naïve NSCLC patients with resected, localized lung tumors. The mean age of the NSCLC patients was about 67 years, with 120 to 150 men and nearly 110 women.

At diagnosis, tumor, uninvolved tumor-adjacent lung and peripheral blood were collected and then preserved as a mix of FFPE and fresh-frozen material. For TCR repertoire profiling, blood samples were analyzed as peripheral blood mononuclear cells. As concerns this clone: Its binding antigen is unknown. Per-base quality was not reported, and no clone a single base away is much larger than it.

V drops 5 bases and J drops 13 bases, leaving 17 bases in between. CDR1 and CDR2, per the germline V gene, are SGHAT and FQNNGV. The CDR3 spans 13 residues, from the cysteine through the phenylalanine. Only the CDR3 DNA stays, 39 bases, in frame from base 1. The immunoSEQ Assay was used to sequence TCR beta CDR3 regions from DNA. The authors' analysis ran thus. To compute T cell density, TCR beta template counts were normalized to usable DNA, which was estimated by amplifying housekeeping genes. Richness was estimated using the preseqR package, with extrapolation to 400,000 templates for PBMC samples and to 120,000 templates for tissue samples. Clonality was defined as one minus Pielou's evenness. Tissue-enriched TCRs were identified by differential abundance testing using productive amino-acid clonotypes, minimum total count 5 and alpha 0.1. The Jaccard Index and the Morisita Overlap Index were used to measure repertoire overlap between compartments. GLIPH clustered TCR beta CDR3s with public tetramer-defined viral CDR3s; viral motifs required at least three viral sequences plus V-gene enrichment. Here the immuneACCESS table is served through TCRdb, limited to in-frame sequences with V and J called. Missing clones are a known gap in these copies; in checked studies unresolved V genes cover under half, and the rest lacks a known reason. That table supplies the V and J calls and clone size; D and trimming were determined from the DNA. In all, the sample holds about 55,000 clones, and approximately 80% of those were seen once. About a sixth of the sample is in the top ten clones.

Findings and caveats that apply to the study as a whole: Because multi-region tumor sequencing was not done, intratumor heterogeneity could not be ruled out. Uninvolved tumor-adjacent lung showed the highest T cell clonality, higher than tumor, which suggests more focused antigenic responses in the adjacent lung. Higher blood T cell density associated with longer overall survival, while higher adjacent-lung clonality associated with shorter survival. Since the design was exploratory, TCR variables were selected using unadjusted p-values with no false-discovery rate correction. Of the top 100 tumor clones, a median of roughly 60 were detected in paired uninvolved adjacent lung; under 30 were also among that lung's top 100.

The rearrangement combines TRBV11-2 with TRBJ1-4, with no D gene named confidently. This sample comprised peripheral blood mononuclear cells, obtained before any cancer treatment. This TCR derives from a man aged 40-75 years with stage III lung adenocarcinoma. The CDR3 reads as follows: CASSPGYGNLLFF. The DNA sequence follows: TGTGCCAGCAGCCCCGGATATGGGAACCTACTGTTTTTT.